This is a list of T cell receptor beta chains from one sample in a study of blood T cell repertoires in COVID-19. TCRdb's table, derived via immunoSEQ multiplex PCR, lists solely in-frame clones and lacks some. The sample lists tens of thousands of clones, around 80% occurring once. The sample was peripheral blood. Receptors originate from a man in his sixties or seventies with acute or convalescent COVID-19. Each CDR3 is given with its conserved first and last residue. The order of the fields is V gene, D gene, J gene, CDR3 DNA, CDR3 protein. D genes are given only for firm matches.

>TRBV5-6|TRBD1|TRBJ1-1
TGTGCCAGCTACGCGACAGGGTCGGTCAGAGCTTTCTTT
CASYATGSVRAFF
>TRBV5-1|TRBD1|TRBJ2-5
TGCGCCAGCAGCTTGGTGGGACAGGGGTTGGAGACCCAGTACTTC
CASSLVGQGLETQYF
>TRBV2|TRBD1|TRBJ1-1
TGTGCCAGCAGTGAGCAGGGGGTGAACACTGAAGCTTTCTTT
CASSEQGVNTEAFF
>TRBV30|TRBD1|TRBJ2-2
TGTGCCTGGAGCGTCGGACAGGCCGTGGAGCTGTTTTTT
CAWSVGQAVELFF
>TRBV9|-|TRBJ1-2
TGTGCCAGCAGCGTAGGGCAGGGCACCACTGGTGGCTACACCTTC
CASSVGQGTTGGYTF
>TRBV28|-|TRBJ1-5
TGTGCCAGCAGGACGGACTGGAATCAGCCCCAGCATTTT
CASRTDWNQPQHF
>TRBV21-1|-|TRBJ1-1
TGTGCCAGCAGCAAAGCGCTTTCTGGGACATCCCTCGCCACTGAAGCTTTCTTT
CASSKALSGTSLATEAFF
>TRBV18|TRBD1|TRBJ1-2
TGTGCCAGCTCACCACCCCAGGGGGCGGGTGGCTACACCTTC
CASSPPQGAGGYTF
>TRBV9|-|TRBJ1-1
TGTGCCAGCAGCGAGGGACAAGACACTGAAGCTTTCTTT
CASSEGQDTEAFF
>TRBV3-1/TRBV3-2|-|TRBJ2-3
TGTGCCAGCTCCTTGGTACCGCAGGGCACAGATACGCAGTATTTT
CASSLVPQGTDTQYF
>TRBV19|TRBD2|TRBJ2-2
TGTGCCAGTAGTAGGGCTAGCGGGATATCCGGGGAGCTGTTTTTT
CASSRASGISGELFF
>TRBV20-1|-|TRBJ1-1
TGCAGTGCTATTCGGGACACTGAAGCTTTCTTT
CSAIRDTEAFF
>TRBV7-8|TRBD2|TRBJ2-1
TGTGCCAGCAGCTACCTAGCGGGAGCAGGGAATGAGCAGTTCTTC
CASSYLAGAGNEQFF
>TRBV6-5|-|TRBJ1-5
TGTGCCAGCAGTCCCGGGAGGCAGCCCCAGCATTTT
CASSPGRQPQHF
>TRBV7-8|TRBD1|TRBJ2-7
TGTGCCAGCGCGGCCCCTTGGGACAGAACTTACGAGCAGTACTTC
CASAAPWDRTYEQYF
>TRBV7-9|-|TRBJ1-1
TGTGCCAGCAGCTTAGAGGGCACAGCGGTTGAAGCTTTCTTT
CASSLEGTAVEAFF
>TRBV9|-|TRBJ2-2
TGTGCCAGCAGCGTACTAATCGCCGGGGAGCTGTTTTTT
CASSVLIAGELFF
>TRBV3-1/TRBV3-2|-|TRBJ1-1
TGTGCCAGCAGCCAAAATGGGGGCGGAGGCACTGAAGCTTTCTTT
CASSQNGGGGTEAFF